The rows below give T cell receptor beta chains drawn from one sample of a study of metastatic and nonmetastatic thyroid tumors. TCRdb ran MiXCR on the PCR reads. In the table there are 13,000 or so clones, 20% to 30% of which are singletons. The sample comprised adjacent normal tissue. The receptors come from a female donor with papillary thyroid cancer or a benign thyroid nodule (not recorded which). Some clones in this sample may be carry-over from other donors' samples. Both conserved end residues are part of each CDR3. D genes are given only for firm matches. Clone size appears in some rows only: once, few, many, or a class for an expanded clone.

abundance	j_gene	v_gene	d_gene	CDR3aa	CDR3nt
many	TRBJ2-3	TRBV30	TRBD2	CAWTPPVAGGVTDTQYF	TGTGCCTGGACCCCCCCGGTAGCGGGAGGTGTGACAGATACGCAGTATTTT
medium-sized	TRBJ1-1	TRBV6-1	-	CASSNGALASDAEAFF	TGTGCCAGCAGTAACGGCGCACTGGCCTCTGACGCTGAAGCTTTCTTT
-	TRBJ2-1	TRBV11-2	-	CASSLGYSDPYNEQFF	TGTGCCAGCAGCTTAGGGTATTCGGACCCCTACAATGAGCAGTTCTTC
-	TRBJ2-3	TRBV12-3/TRBV12-4	-	CASSSGSVVPDTQYF	TGTGCCAGCAGTTCGGGTAGCGTTGTCCCAGATACGCAGTATTTT
few	TRBJ1-2	TRBV6-1	-	CASRTGTNYGYTF	TGTGCCAGCAGAACCGGGACTAACTATGGCTACACCTTC
-	TRBJ2-1	TRBV20-1	TRBD1	CSARGLGGEVEQFF	TGCAGTGCCAGGGGGCTAGGGGGAGAAGTTGAGCAGTTCTTC
-	TRBJ2-2	TRBV28	-	CASRSTPRQSNTGELFF	TGTGCCAGCAGATCAACCCCTAGGCAGAGTAACACCGGGGAGCTGTTTTTT
-	TRBJ1-1	TRBV20-1	-	CSAESQDRHTEAFF	TGCAGTGCTGAATCGCAGGACAGACACACTGAAGCTTTCTTT
few	TRBJ1-2	TRBV6-5	-	CASSYREEDSYTF	TGTGCCAGCAGTTACAGGGAGGAGGATAGCTACACCTTC
-	TRBJ1-2	TRBV10-3	-	CAISESTGNPAYGYTF	TGTGCCATCAGTGAGTCAACCGGGAATCCTGCCTATGGCTACACCTTC
-	TRBJ2-7	TRBV7-2	-	CASSPGWTRGGEQYF	TGTGCCAGCAGCCCCGGTTGGACGAGGGGGGGGGAGCAGTACTTC
-	TRBJ2-1	TRBV20-1	-	CSARRLDSYNEQFF	TGCAGTGCTAGAAGGCTAGATTCCTACAATGAGCAGTTCTTC
few	TRBJ2-1	TRBV6-1	-	CASSTAEVEGYKEQFF	TGTGCCAGCAGTACAGCCGAGGTAGAGGGGTACAAGGAGCAGTTCTTC
-	TRBJ1-2	TRBV18	TRBD1	CASSPGQGVGYGYTF	TGTGCCAGCTCACCCGGACAGGGTGTCGGGTATGGCTACACCTTC
medium-sized	TRBJ2-7	TRBV11-3	-	CASSFYSSSYEQYF	TGTGCCAGCAGCTTCTACTCTAGCTCCTACGAGCAGTACTTC
-	TRBJ2-4	TRBV6-1	TRBD1	CASRGRQGSAKNIQYF	TGTGCCAGCAGGGGACGACAGGGATCGGCCAAAAACATTCAGTACTTC
many	TRBJ2-2	TRBV29-1	-	CSVEDRLGTGELFF	TGCAGCGTTGAAGATCGTCTGGGCACCGGGGAGCTGTTTTTT
few	TRBJ2-7	TRBV27	-	CASRSGLLSYEQYF	TGTGCCAGCAGAAGCGGGCTGCTCTCCTACGAGCAGTACTTC
few	TRBJ2-5	TRBV24-1	TRBD2	CATSDSQDPGREETQYF	TGTGCCACCAGTGATTCCCAGGACCCAGGGAGGGAAGAGACCCAGTACTTC
-	TRBJ2-2	TRBV27	TRBD2	CASSLSEREGAGELFF	TGTGCCAGCAGTTTAAGCGAGCGGGAGGGCGCCGGGGAGCTGTTTTTT
medium-sized	TRBJ1-1	TRBV6-1	TRBD1	CASSFGQGMGTEAFF	TGTGCCAGCAGTTTCGGACAGGGGATGGGAACTGAAGCTTTCTTT
-	TRBJ1-1	TRBV6-1	-	CASSPPWVSRSEAFF	TGTGCCAGCAGCCCACCTTGGGTCTCTCGTTCTGAAGCTTTCTTT